The 30 T cell receptor beta chains given below trace back to one sample, sequenced in a study of blood T cell repertoires in COVID-19. Data came from immunoSEQ multiplex PCR; TCRdb stores just in-frame clones and leaves some out. The sample records under 70,000 clones, roughly 90% being singletons. Material: peripheral blood. The receptors come from a human donor with active COVID-19. The donor label of this sample is uncertain.

V and J are TRBV3-1 (or the pseudogene TRBV3-2) and TRBJ1-4; 8 positions match TRBD1. The V and J ends lost 6 bases and 4 bases, in that order; junction bases with no gene match: 7. The CDR3 has 15 residues. The V gene's germline CDR1 is LGHDT and CDR2 YNNKEL (reference sequence). The DNA for the CDR3 is TGTGCCAGCAGACCCCGGGACAGGTATAATGAAAAACTGTTTTTT. Its translation: CASRPRDRYNEKLFF.

The chain joins TRBV3-1 (or the pseudogene TRBV3-2) to TRBJ1-1; 9 bases align to TRBD1. The CDR3 totals 17 residues. CDR1 and CDR2 from the germline V gene are LGHDT and YNNKEL (reference sequence). With 4 bases clipped from V and 2 bases from J, the junction kept 11 bases outside the gene matches. The CDR3 region is CASSRPRDRVNNTEAFF. The CDR3 DNA follows: TGTGCCAGCAGCCGTCCCCGGGACAGGGTTAATAACACTGAAGCTTTCTTT.

The chain links TRBV5-1 to TRBJ1-3; 8 positions agree with TRBD1. There are 15 residues in the CDR3. The V segment lost 4 bases and the J segment 1 base; nucleotides outside the gene matches: 4. Germline CDR1 SGHRS, CDR2 YFSETQ. The CDR3 loop reads CASSPTGESGNTIYF. CDR3 nucleotides: TGCGCCAGCAGCCCGACAGGGGAGTCTGGAAACACCATATATTTT.

This chain connects TRBV5-6 to TRBJ1-4; 7 bases are a match to TRBD1. Germline V CDR1 and CDR2: SGHDT, YYEEEE. The junction had 6 bases not matched to a gene; V was cut back by 4 bases and J by 0 bases. This CDR3 has 16 amino acids. The CDR3 protein is CASSRVGQATNEKLFF. CDR3 DNA sequence: TGTGCCAGCAGCCGGGTTGGACAGGCAACTAATGAAAAACTGTTTTTT.

The chain uses TRBV21-1 and TRBJ1-2; the D segment call TRBD1 is taken from the table without a DNA check. TRBV21-1 is shown as a pseudogene. The CDR3 is made up of 17 amino acids. CDR3: CASSKKTGGPPIYGYTF. The CDR3 bases are TGTGCCAGCAGCAAGAAGACAGGGGGGCCGCCAATATATGGCTACACCTTC.

The chain is built from TRBV10-3 and TRBJ2-1, with TRBD2 identical over 7 bases. The CDR3 is 14 residues long. Germline trimming cut 6 bases from V and 3 bases from J; bases unmatched to any gene: 5. Germline V gene sequence: CDR1 ENHRY, CDR2 SYGVKD. As DNA, the CDR3 is TGTGCCATCAGCCCTAGCGGTTACTACAATGAGCAGTTCTTC. It encodes CAISPSGYYNEQFF.

This rearrangement joins TRBV25-1 to TRBJ1-1, with 8 bases lining up with TRBD1. This CDR3 comprises 15 residues. Germline CDR1 is MGHDK and CDR2 is SYGVNS. The V gene end was trimmed by 3 bases and the J gene end by 4 bases; junction bases not matched to a gene: 7. The CDR3: CASSETGAPSTEAFF. The CDR3 bases are TGTGCCAGCAGTGAGACAGGGGCCCCCTCCACTGAAGCTTTCTTT.

The chain combines TRBV2 with TRBJ1-1; D not resolved. The CDR3 is 11 residues long. Trimming removed 8 bases from V and 4 bases from J, with 8 bases in between. The germline gives CDR1 SNHLY, CDR2 FYNNEI. Written as DNA, the CDR3 is TGTGCCAGCTCCGGGAGCACTGAAGCTTTCTTT. Translated, it gives CASSGSTEAFF.

The gene calls are TRBV4-1 and TRBJ1-4; a possible D gene is TRBD1 (5 bases). This CDR3 is 16 amino acids long. Trimming cost V 0 bases and J 4 bases, with 12 bases left between them. CDR1 is MGHRA, CDR2 YSYEKL, per germline. This CDR3 is CASSQDARANNEKLFF. CDR3 DNA sequence: TGCGCCAGCAGCCAAGATGCCAGGGCCAATAATGAAAAACTGTTTTTT.

This clone was seen only once. V gene TRBV9 combines with J gene TRBJ1-4; D ambiguous. This CDR3 spans 14 amino acids. The ends were cut back, 0 bases at V and 5 bases at J, with 8 bases in the middle. Germline CDR1 reads SGDLS; CDR2 reads YYNGEE. CDR3 DNA sequence: TGTGCCAGCAGCGTAGAGCCCGTAAATGAAAAACTGTTTTTT. Encoded protein: CASSVEPVNEKLFF.

The chain's CDR3 is CASSFPPEASPLHF. The DNA of the CDR3 is TGTGCCAGCAGCTTTCCACCTGAAGCTTCACCCCTCCACTTT. The J gene is TRBJ1-6, the V gene TRBV7-2; no reliable D call. This CDR3 region has 14 residues. Trimming left V 3 bases short and J 9 bases short, with 12 bases between. Looked up from germline, CDR1 is SGHTA and CDR2 is FQGNSA.

The V gene is TRBV19, the J gene TRBJ2-4, with 9 nucleotides matching TRBD1. The V gene's germline CDR1 is LNHDA and CDR2 SQIVND (reference sequence). The V segment lost 3 bases and the J segment 9 bases; nucleotides outside the gene matches: 3. The CDR3 sequence is 13 residues long. CDR3 sequence reads: CASSIGTGFIQYF. CDR3 in DNA: TGTGCCAGTAGTATCGGGACAGGGTTCATTCAGTACTTC.

The rearrangement uses TRBV18 and TRBJ2-7, with 11 positions matching TRBD2. This CDR3 is built from 15 residues. J lost 3 bases, V lost 1 base, and 2 bases had no gene match. In germline, CDR1 is KGHSH, CDR2 LQKENI. The CDR3 DNA is TGTGCCAGCTCACCACTAGCGGGGGGGCTCTACGAGCAGTACGTC. Translating it yields CASSPLAGGLYEQYV.

V usage is TRBV5-1 and J usage is TRBJ1-3, with D possibly TRBD1 on 5 matching bases. Germline-derived CDR1 and CDR2 are SGHRS and YFSETQ. This CDR3 has 15 amino acids. Trimming took 0 bases from V and 5 from J, leaving 12 bases between them. DNA for the CDR3: TGCGCCAGCAGCTTGGCCGACGGGGGGAGAAACACCATATATTTT. Translated, it gives CASSLADGGRNTIYF.

The V gene is TRBV5-1, the J gene TRBJ1-6; 8 positions match TRBD1. The CDR3 length is 15 residues. The germline V gene encodes CDR1 SGHRS and CDR2 YFSETQ. With V trimmed by 4 bases and J by 9 bases, 9 bases remained unmatched. CDR3 sequence reads: CASSPWQGAGSPLHF. CDR3 bases: TGCGCCAGCAGCCCCTGGCAGGGGGCCGGTTCACCCCTCCACTTT.

The V call is TRBV7-2, the J call TRBJ2-3; D gene ambiguous. V was trimmed by 8 bases and J by 1 base, leaving 16 bases between them. Per germline, CDR1 SGHTA and CDR2 FQGNSA. The CDR3 covers 15 residues. The DNA of the CDR3 is TGTGCCAGCTCTGAAAGTGGGCTCCGCACAGATACGCAGTATTTT. Protein product: CASSESGLRTDTQYF.

This chain uses TRBV27 with TRBJ2-5; TRBD1 is a possible D gene (6 bases). Trimming removed 5 bases at V and 5 bases at J, with 21 bases between. The CDR3 has 16 residues. From germline, CDR1 is MNHEY and CDR2 SMNVEV (reference sequence). CDR3 DNA sequence: TGTGCCAGCAGTCCCACCTTCCAGGGGAGCAGGGAGACCCAGTACTTC. This gives the protein CASSPTFQGSRETQYF.

The chain joins TRBV5-5 to TRBJ1-1; perhaps TRBD1 as D (6 bases). Germline CDR1 reads SGHKS; CDR2 reads YYEKEE (reference sequence). CDR3 size: 11 residues. V was cut by 4 bases and J by 9 bases, with 10 bases left in between. This CDR3 is CASSPGAQAFF. For the CDR3, the DNA is TGTGCCAGCAGCCCAGGGGCCCAAGCTTTCTTT. Looking up the rest from reference TRBV5-5 and TRBJ1-1 gives the full variable domain: DAGVTQSPTHLIKTRGQQVTLRCSPISGHKSVSWYQQVLGQGPQFIFQYYEKEERGRGNFPDRFSARQFPNYSSELNVNALLLGDSALYLCASSPGAQAFFGQGTRLTVV.

This chain joins TRBV9 and TRBJ2-3; weak D call: TRBD2 (5 bases). This CDR3 has 14 amino acids. CDR1 is SGDLS and CDR2 is YYNGEE in the germline V gene. V was cut by 3 bases and J by 2 bases, with 10 bases left in between. Here the CDR3 reads CASSGDGNTDTQYF. In DNA, the CDR3 is TGTGCCAGCAGCGGTGACGGGAACACAGATACGCAGTATTTT.

The chain's CDR3 is CASSPETGKFYNEQFF. CDR3 DNA: TGTGCCAGCAGCCCCGAGACAGGGAAGTTCTACAATGAGCAGTTCTTC. The chain is built from TRBV9 and TRBJ2-1; 7 nucleotides agree with TRBD1. CDR3 size: 16 residues. CDR1 and CDR2 from the germline V gene are SGDLS and YYNGEE. The V and J ends lost 4 bases and 3 bases, in that order; junction bases with no gene match: 10.

The chain employs TRBV7-6 and TRBJ2-7; 7 bases are a match to TRBD2. The CDR3 spans 16 residues. Looked up from germline, CDR1 is SGHVS and CDR2 is FNYEAQ. V lost 3 bases, J lost 0 bases, and 8 bases stayed unmatched. The CDR3 is CASSFWASGSSYEQYV. CDR3 bases: TGTGCCAGCAGCTTCTGGGCTAGCGGCAGCTCCTACGAGCAGTACGTC.

V and J are TRBV27 and TRBJ1-1; no definite D call. Germline V CDR1 and CDR2: MNHEY, SMNVEV (reference sequence). V was trimmed by 5 bases and J by 0 bases, leaving 13 bases between them. This CDR3 is built from 15 residues. Here the CDR3 DNA reads TGTGCCAGCAGTCCCCGGAAGACTATGAACACTGAAGCTTTCTTT. Protein: CASSPRKTMNTEAFF.

The chain employs TRBV15 and TRBJ2-3; 8 bases map to TRBD2. The CDR3 runs to 15 residues. V lost 6 bases and J lost 2; bases outside the gene matches: 7. Germline CDR1 and CDR2: LNHNV and YYDKDF (reference sequence). CDR3 region: CATSTGGGPTDTQYF. The DNA of the CDR3 is TGTGCCACCAGTACCGGGGGGGGGCCCACAGATACGCAGTATTTT. The complete variable domain, with remaining parts taken from reference TRBV15 and TRBJ2-3, reads DAMVIQNPRYQVTQFGKPVTLSCSQTLNHNVMYWYQQKSSQAPKLLFHYYDKDFNNEADTPDNFQSRRPNTSFCFLDIRSPGLGDTAMYLCATSTGGGPTDTQYFGPGTRLTVL.

The V gene is TRBV10-1, the J gene TRBJ2-4, with D uncertain. Germline V gene data show CDR1 as WNHNN and CDR2 as SYGVQD (reference sequence). The V end was cut by 4 bases, the J end by 8 bases, with 12 bases between. The CDR3 is 13 amino acids. DNA for the CDR3: TGCGCCAGCAGTGCCTCCGACTGGGACATTCAGTACTTC. It yields the protein CASSASDWDIQYF.

The V call is TRBV15, the J call TRBJ2-7; D possibly corresponds to TRBD2 (5 bases). The CDR3 sequence is 13 residues long. Trimming shortened V by 0 bases and J by 5 bases, and 8 bases separated the two germline ends. From germline, CDR1 is LNHNV and CDR2 YYDKDF (reference sequence). CDR3 in amino acids: CATSRDMGDEQYV. CDR3 nucleotide sequence: TGTGCCACCAGCAGAGATATGGGAGACGAGCAGTACGTC.

The genes are TRBV24-1 and TRBJ2-1, with D uncertain. Deletions cut 2 bases from V and 0 bases from J, with 4 bases between. Germline V lookup: CDR1 KGHDR, CDR2 SFDVKD. The length of the CDR3 is 14 residues. CDR3 protein: CATSDSFSYNEQFF. In nucleotides, the CDR3 is TGTGCCACCAGTGATTCCTTCTCCTACAATGAGCAGTTCTTC.

The chain joins TRBV4-3 to TRBJ1-3, with D hard to call. The CDR3 consists of 18 residues. V lost 4 bases to trimming and J lost 1 base, with 20 bases between them. CDR1 is LGHNA, CDR2 YSLEER, per germline. The CDR3 nucleotides are TGCGCCAGCAGCCGAGACTATTCGGGGTCTTTTTCTGGAAACACCATATATTTT. Translating it yields CASSRDYSGSFSGNTIYF.

The chain recombines TRBV14 with TRBJ2-5; D uncertain. Germline CDR1 is SGHDN and CDR2 is FVKESK. The CDR3 contains 14 residues. Trimming shortened V by 4 bases and J by 1 base, and 10 bases separated the two germline ends. CDR3 coding DNA: TGTGCCAGCAGCCGTTTTGGCAGCCAAGAGACCCAGTACTTC. This translates into CASSRFGSQETQYF.

The chain has TRBV5-1 and TRBJ2-2; D is uncertain. CDR1 SGHRS and CDR2 YFSETQ come from the germline V gene. This CDR3 has 12 residues. The V end lost 5 bases, the J end lost 8 bases, and 10 bases lay between the germline ends. The CDR3 loop is CASSIGRGELFF. The CDR3 DNA sequence: TGCGCCAGCAGTATCGGTCGGGGGGAGCTGTTTTTT.

This rearrangement joins TRBV19 to TRBJ2-1; D is unresolved. V was clipped by 7 bases and J by 4 bases, with 11 bases between them. The CDR3 has 13 amino acids. Germline assignment: CDR1 LNHDA and CDR2 SQIVND (reference sequence). DNA for the CDR3: TGTGCCAGTATGAGAACCCCTTACAATGAGCAGTTCTTC. Translating gives CASMRTPYNEQFF.